Below, one T cell receptor beta chain is given with its context. It may be a read error: a sequence one base away is much more abundant. These data come from a study of T-cell reconstitution after alpha-beta-depleted transplantation in children. This CDR3 is built from 16 residues. Germline assignment: CDR1 DFQATT and CDR2 SNEGSKA (reference sequence). V dropped 8 bases and J dropped 0 bases, with 20 bases sitting between them. A TCRbeta library incorporating unique molecular identifiers was prepared. TCRdb processed the PCR reads anew with MiXCR; each CDR3 protein has one entry. The sample holds roughly 100,000 distinct CDR3 sequences, 6.5% to 8.5% seen once.

The chain links TRBV20-1 to TRBJ2-1; D might be TRBD2 (5 bases). Sequenced here: PBMCs from the stem cell graft donor, sampled from the stem cell graft. The source is a human donor who donated a stem cell graft to a child with congenital amegakaryocytic thrombocytopenia. CDR3 bases: TGCAGTTCTACTACTTTAGCGAACGGCTCCTACAATGAGCAGTTCTTC. Amino acid sequence: CSSTTLANGSYNEQFF.